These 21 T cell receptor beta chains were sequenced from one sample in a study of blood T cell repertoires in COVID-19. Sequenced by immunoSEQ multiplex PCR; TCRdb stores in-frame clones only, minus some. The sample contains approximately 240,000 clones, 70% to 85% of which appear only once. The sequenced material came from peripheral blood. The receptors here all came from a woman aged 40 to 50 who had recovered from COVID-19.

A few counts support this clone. The CDR3 bases are TGTGCCAGCAGCTTAACCAGCTCCTATAATTCACCCCTCCACTTT. Its protein product is CASSLTSSYNSPLHF. The chain links TRBV11-2 to TRBJ1-6; D not certain. V was cut by 2 bases and J by 0 bases, with 5 bases left in between. The CDR3 contains 15 residues. CDR1 is SGHAT, CDR2 FQNNGV, per germline.

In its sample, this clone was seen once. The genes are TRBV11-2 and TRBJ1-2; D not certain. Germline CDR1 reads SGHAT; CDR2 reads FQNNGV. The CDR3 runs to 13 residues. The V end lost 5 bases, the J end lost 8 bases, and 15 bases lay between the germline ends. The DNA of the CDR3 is TGTGCCAGCAGCCAGGCGGGTGTTCGGGGCTACACCTTC. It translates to CASSQAGVRGYTF.

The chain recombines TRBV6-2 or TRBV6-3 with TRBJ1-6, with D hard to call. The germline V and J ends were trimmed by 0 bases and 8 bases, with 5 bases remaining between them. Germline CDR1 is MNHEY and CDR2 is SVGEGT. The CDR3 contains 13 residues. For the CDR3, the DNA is TGTGCCAGCAGTTACTCAGCCGATTCACCCCTCCACTTT. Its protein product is CASSYSADSPLHF.

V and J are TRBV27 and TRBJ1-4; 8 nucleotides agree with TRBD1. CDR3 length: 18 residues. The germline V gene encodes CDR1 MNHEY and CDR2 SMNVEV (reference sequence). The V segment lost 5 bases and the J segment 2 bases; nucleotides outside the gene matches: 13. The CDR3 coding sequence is TGTGCCAGCAGTAGGTCGACAGGGGCCCGAGTGACTAATGAAAAACTGTTTTTT. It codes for CASSRSTGARVTNEKLFF.

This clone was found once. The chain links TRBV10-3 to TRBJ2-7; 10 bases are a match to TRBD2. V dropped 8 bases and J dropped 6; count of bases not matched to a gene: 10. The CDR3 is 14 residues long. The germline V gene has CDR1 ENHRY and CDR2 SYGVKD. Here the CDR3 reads CAIQSAGGPGEQYF. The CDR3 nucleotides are TGTGCCATCCAGTCAGCGGGGGGGCCGGGCGAGCAGTACTTC.

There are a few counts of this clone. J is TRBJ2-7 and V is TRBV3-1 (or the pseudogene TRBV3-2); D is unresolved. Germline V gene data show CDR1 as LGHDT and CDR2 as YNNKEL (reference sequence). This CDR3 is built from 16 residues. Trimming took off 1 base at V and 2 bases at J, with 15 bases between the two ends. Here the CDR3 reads CASSQGWFGGAYEQYF. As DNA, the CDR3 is TGTGCCAGCAGCCAAGGTTGGTTCGGCGGAGCCTACGAGCAGTACTTC.

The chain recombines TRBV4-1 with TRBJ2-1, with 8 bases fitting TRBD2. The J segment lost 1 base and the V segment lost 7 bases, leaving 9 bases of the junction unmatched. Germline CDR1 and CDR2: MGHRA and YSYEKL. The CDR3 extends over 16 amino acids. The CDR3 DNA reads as TGCGCCAGCACCCCGGGGGGGGCCCAATCCTACAATGAGCAGTTCTTC. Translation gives CASTPGGAQSYNEQFF.

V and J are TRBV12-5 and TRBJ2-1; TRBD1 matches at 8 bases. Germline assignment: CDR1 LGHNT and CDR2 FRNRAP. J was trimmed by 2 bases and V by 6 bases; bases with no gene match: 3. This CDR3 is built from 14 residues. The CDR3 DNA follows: TGTGCTAGTGGGACAGGGGATGCCTACAATGAGCAGTTCTTC. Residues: CASGTGDAYNEQFF.

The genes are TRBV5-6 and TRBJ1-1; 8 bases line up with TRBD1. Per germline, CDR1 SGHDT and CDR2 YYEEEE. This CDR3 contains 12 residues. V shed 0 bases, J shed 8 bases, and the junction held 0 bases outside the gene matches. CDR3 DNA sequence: TGTGCCAGCAGCTTGGGACAGGGGGAAGCTTTCTTT. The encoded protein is CASSLGQGEAFF. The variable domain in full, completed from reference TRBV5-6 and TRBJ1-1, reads DAGVTQSPTHLIKTRGQQVTLRCSPKSGHDTVSWYQQALGQGPQFIFQYYEEEERQRGNFPDRFSGHQFPNYSSELNVNALLLGDSALYLCASSLGQGEAFFGQGTRLTVV.

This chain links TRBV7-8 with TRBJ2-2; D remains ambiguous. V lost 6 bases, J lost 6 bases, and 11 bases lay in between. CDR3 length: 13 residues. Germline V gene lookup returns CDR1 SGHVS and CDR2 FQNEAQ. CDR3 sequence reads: CASRSLPAGELFF. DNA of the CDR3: TGTGCCAGCAGGAGTCTTCCTGCCGGGGAGCTGTTTTTT. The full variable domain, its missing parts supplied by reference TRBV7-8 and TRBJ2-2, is GAGVSQSPRYKVAKRGQDVALRCDPISGHVSLFWYQQALGQGPEFLTYFQNEAQLDKSGLPSDRFFAERPEGSVSTLKIQRTQQEDSAVYLCASRSLPAGELFFGEGSRLTVL.

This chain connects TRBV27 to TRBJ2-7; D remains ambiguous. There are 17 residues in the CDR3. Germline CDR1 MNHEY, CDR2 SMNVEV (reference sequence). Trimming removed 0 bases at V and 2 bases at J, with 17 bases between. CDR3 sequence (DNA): TGTGCCAGCAGTTTATCCGGAGTCGGCCTCCCGGCCTACGAGCAGTACTTC. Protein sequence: CASSLSGVGLPAYEQYF.

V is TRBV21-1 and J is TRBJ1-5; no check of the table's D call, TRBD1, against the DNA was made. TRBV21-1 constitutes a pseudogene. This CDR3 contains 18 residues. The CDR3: CASSNSSRDRGGDQPQHF. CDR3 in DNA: TGTGCCAGCAGCAACTCTTCCAGGGACAGGGGAGGCGATCAGCCCCAGCATTTT.

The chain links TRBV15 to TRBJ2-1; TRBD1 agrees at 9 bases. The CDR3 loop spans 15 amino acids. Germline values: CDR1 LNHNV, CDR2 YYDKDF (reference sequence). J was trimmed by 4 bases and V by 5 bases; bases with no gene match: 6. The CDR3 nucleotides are TGTGCCACCAGCCCTCGGACAGGGGAGTACAATGAGCAGTTCTTC. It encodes CATSPRTGEYNEQFF.

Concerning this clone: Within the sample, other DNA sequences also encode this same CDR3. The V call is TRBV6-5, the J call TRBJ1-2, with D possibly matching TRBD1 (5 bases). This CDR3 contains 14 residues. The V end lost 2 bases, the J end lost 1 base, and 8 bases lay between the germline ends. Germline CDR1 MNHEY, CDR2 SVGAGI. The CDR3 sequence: CASSYLGGNYGYTF. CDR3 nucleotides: TGTGCCAGCAGTTACCTCGGGGGTAACTATGGCTACACCTTC.

The CDR3, as DNA: TGTGCCAGCAGCCCCCGAACCTTAGCTAACTATGGCTACACCTTC. Amino acids: CASSPRTLANYGYTF. The chain links TRBV3-1 (or the pseudogene TRBV3-2) to TRBJ1-2; D is ambiguous. Germline V gene lookup returns CDR1 LGHDT and CDR2 YNNKEL (reference sequence). This CDR3 is built from 15 residues. Deletions cut 4 bases from V and 0 bases from J, with 12 bases between.

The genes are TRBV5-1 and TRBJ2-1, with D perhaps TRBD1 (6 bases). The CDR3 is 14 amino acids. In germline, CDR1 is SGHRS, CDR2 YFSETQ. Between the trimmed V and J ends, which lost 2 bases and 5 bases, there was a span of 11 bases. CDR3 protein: CASSLRGQNNEQFF. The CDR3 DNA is TGCGCCAGCAGCTTAAGAGGACAGAACAATGAGCAGTTCTTC.

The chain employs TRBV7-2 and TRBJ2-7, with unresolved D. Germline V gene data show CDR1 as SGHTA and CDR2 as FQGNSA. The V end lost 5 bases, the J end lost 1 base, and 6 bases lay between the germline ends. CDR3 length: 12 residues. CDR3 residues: CASSPQSYEQYF. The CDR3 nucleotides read TGTGCCAGCAGCCCCCAGTCCTACGAGCAGTACTTC. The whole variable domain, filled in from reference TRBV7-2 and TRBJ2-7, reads GAGVSQSPSNKVTEKGKDVELRCDPISGHTALYWYRQSLGQGLEFLIYFQGNSAPDKSGLPSDRFSAERTGGSVSTLTIQRTQQEDSAVYLCASSPQSYEQYFGPGTRLTVT.

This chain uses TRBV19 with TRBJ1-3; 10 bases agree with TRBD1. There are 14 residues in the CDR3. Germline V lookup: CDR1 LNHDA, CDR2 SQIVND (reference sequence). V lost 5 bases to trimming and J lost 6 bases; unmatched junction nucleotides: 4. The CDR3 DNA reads TGTGCCAGTAGTCCTGGGACAGGGGCAAACACCATATATTTT. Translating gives CASSPGTGANTIYF.

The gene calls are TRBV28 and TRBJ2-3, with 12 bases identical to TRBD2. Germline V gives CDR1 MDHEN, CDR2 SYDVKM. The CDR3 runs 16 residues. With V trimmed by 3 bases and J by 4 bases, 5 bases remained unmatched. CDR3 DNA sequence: TGTGCCAGCAGTTTGACTAGCGGGGGTTTGTCAGATACGCAGTATTTT. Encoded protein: CASSLTSGGLSDTQYF.

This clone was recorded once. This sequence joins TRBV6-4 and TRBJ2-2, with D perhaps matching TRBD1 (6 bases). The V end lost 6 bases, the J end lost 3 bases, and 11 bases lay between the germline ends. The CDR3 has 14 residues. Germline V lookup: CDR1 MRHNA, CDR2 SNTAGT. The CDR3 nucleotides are TGTGCCAGCAGCCCTGGACAGTACACCGGGGAGCTGTTTTTT. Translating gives CASSPGQYTGELFF.

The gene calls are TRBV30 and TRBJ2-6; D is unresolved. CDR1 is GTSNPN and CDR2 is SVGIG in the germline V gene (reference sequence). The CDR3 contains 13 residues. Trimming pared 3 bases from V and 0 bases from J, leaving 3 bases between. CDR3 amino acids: CAWSVSGANVLTF. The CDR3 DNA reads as TGTGCCTGGAGCGTCTCTGGGGCCAACGTCCTGACTTTC.